Each of the 24 T cell receptor beta chains below was sequenced from the same sample in a study of CD8 T cells in ankylosing spondylitis. TCRdb re-called the 5' RACE reads through MiXCR, storing one row per CDR3 protein. The sample lists hundreds of thousands of distinct CDR3 sequences, roughly 22% occurring once. What was sequenced was blood, either unsorted or a sorted T cell fraction (not recorded which). The receptors were sampled from a male donor with ankylosing spondylitis or in good health (not recorded which).

A single count supports this clonotype. The rearrangement uses TRBV6-1 and TRBJ2-1; D gene uncertain. The CDR3 runs 13 residues. Trimming shortened V by 7 bases and J by 3 bases, and 10 bases separated the two germline ends. Germline assignment: CDR1 MNHNS and CDR2 SASEGT. The CDR3 sequence is CASKGNSYNEQFF. CDR3 nucleotides: TGTGCCAGCAAAGGTAACAGCTACAATGAGCAGTTCTTC.

The chain has TRBV5-1 and TRBJ2-7, with D possibly being TRBD2 (5 bases). Germline V gene sequence: CDR1 SGHRS, CDR2 YFSETQ. V was cut by 2 bases and J by 4 bases, with 16 bases left in between. The CDR3 is 15 residues long. CDR3 nucleotides: TGCGCCAGCAGCTTAGGTGGGCCTGGACTTTACGAGCAGTACTTC. Amino acid sequence: CASSLGGPGLYEQYF.

The chain recombines TRBV7-9 with TRBJ2-7, with 8 bases lining up with TRBD2. This CDR3 is 14 amino acids long. Germline loops: CDR1 SEHNR, CDR2 FQNEAQ (reference sequence). The J segment lost 5 bases and the V segment lost 5 bases, leaving 8 bases of the junction unmatched. The CDR3 coding sequence is TGTGCCAGCAGCGACGGGGGGGTTCACCACGAGCAGTACTTC. Residues: CASSDGGVHHEQYF.

This clonotype came up a few times. The rearrangement joins TRBV2 to TRBJ2-2; 8 bases match TRBD1. CDR1 is SNHLY, CDR2 FYNNEI, per germline. The ends lost 11 bases at V and 0 bases at J; junction bases unmatched: 8. The CDR3 consists of 15 residues. This chain's CDR3 is CAVLLTGANTGELFF. The CDR3 DNA follows: TGTGCCGTACTCTTGACAGGGGCGAACACCGGGGAGCTGTTTTTT.

Of note for this clonotype: At one boundary the junction diverges from the germline segment, which might be a read error. This chain uses TRBV12-3 or TRBV12-4 with TRBJ2-3; 8 bases agree with TRBD2. The length of the CDR3 is 15 residues. The CDR3 reads CASSLLADLTDTRYF. The DNA of the CDR3 is TGTGCCAGCAGTCTACTAGCGGACCTCACAGATACGCGGTATTTT.

This clonotype has a handful of counts. The chain is built from TRBV7-9 and TRBJ2-5; D gene unclear. The CDR3 loop spans 12 amino acids. The germline gives CDR1 SEHNR, CDR2 FQNEAQ (reference sequence). The V end lost 4 bases, the J end lost 5 bases, and 8 bases lay between the germline ends. The CDR3 DNA sequence: TGTGCCAGCAGCTCTCTTCGGGAGACCCAGTACTTC. It codes for CASSSLRETQYF. Full variable domain (remainder filled in from reference TRBV7-9 and TRBJ2-5): DTGVSQNPRHKITKRGQNVTFRCDPISEHNRLYWYRQTLGQGPEFLTYFQNEAQLEKSRLLSDRFSAERPKGSFSTLEIQRTEQGDSAMYLCASSSLRETQYFGPGTRLLVL.

This chain joins TRBV7-9 and TRBJ2-2; 10 bases are a match to TRBD2. The V and J ends lost 4 bases and 3 bases, in that order; junction bases with no gene match: 5. The CDR3 has 16 residues. Germline-derived CDR1 and CDR2 are SEHNR and FQNEAQ (reference sequence). CDR3 amino acids: CASSSLAGDYTGELFF. The CDR3 bases are TGTGCCAGCAGCTCGCTAGCGGGGGACTACACCGGGGAGCTGTTTTTT.

The chain carries TRBV10-3 and TRBJ2-3; the match to TRBD2 covers 9 bases. The CDR3 extends over 17 amino acids. V was clipped by 0 bases and J by 2 bases; unmatched bases: 6. Germline V gives CDR1 ENHRY, CDR2 SYGVKD. CDR3 protein: CAISESERGALTDTQYF. CDR3 bases: TGTGCCATCAGTGAGTCGGAGCGGGGGGCTCTCACAGATACGCAGTATTTT.

The V call is TRBV11-2, the J call TRBJ2-1; either TRBD1 or TRBD2 may fit D (5 bases each). Germline loops: CDR1 SGHAT, CDR2 FQNNGV. Between the trimmed V and J ends, which lost 3 bases and 8 bases, there was a span of 14 bases. The CDR3 is 14 residues long. The CDR3 reads CASSFGASGYEQFF. Written as DNA, the CDR3 is TGTGCCAGCAGCTTCGGGGCCAGCGGCTATGAGCAGTTCTTC.

This clonotype was found a few times. The chain has TRBV12-3 or TRBV12-4 and TRBJ2-3; 8 bases agree with TRBD2. The CDR3 spans 13 residues. V trimming: 5 bases; J trimming: 3 bases; junction bases outside the gene matches: 1. The CDR3 DNA sequence: TGTGCCAGCAGTCGACTAGCGACAGATACGCAGTATTTT. It codes for CASSRLATDTQYF.

The chain recombines TRBV2 with TRBJ2-5; 7 nucleotides agree with TRBD2. This CDR3 is 14 amino acids long. Trimming cost V 4 bases and J 2 bases; bases outside gene matches: 4. The V gene's germline CDR1 is SNHLY and CDR2 FYNNEI. Written as DNA, the CDR3 is TGTGCCAGCAGTGGTTGGGGGGGACAAGAGACCCAGTACTTC. It codes for CASSGWGGQETQYF. Full variable domain (remainder filled in from reference TRBV2 and TRBJ2-5): EPEVTQTPSHQVTQMGQEVILRCVPISNHLYFYWYRQILGQKVEFLVSFYNNEISEKSEIFDDQFSVERPDGSNFTLKIRSTKLEDSAMYFCASSGWGGQETQYFGPGTRLLVL.

V and J are TRBV3-1 and TRBJ2-2; perhaps D is TRBD1 or TRBD2 (5 bases each). The length of the CDR3 is 16 residues. V lost 0 bases and J 3 bases, leaving 11 bases between the germline ends. In germline, CDR1 is LGHDT, CDR2 YNNKEL (reference sequence). CDR3 in amino acids: CASSQDWDGYTGELFF. In DNA, the CDR3 is TGTGCCAGCAGCCAAGATTGGGACGGGTACACCGGGGAGCTGTTTTTT.

The V and J genes are TRBV27 and TRBJ2-7; D not certain. CDR3 length: 14 residues. CDR1 and CDR2 from the germline V gene are MNHEY and SMNVEV (reference sequence). The V gene lost 3 bases and the J gene lost 0 bases, with 9 bases spanning the gap. The CDR3 DNA reads TGTGCCAGCAGTTTGGGTTACAGCTCCTACGAGCAGTACTTC. Its protein product is CASSLGYSSYEQYF.

The genes are TRBV28 and TRBJ2-7, with D hard to call. The CDR3 is 15 amino acids. The ends were cut back, 7 bases at V and 2 bases at J, with 18 bases in the middle. Germline lookup yields CDR1 MDHEN and CDR2 SYDVKM. The CDR3 coding sequence is TGTGCCAGCACCCCCGGATGGGTGGCTCCCTACGAGCAGTACTTC. It is translated as CASTPGWVAPYEQYF.

This clonotype was seen more than once but under ten times. The rearrangement links TRBV12-3 or TRBV12-4 to TRBJ2-5, with D perhaps TRBD1 (5 bases). The CDR3 extends over 12 amino acids. Trimming removed 7 bases from V and 5 bases from J, with 11 bases in between. The CDR3 reads CASTQGMETQYF. The CDR3 nucleotides are TGTGCCAGCACCCAGGGTATGGAGACCCAGTACTTC.

This clonotype was counted between two and nine times. The rearrangement links TRBV3-1 to TRBJ2-1; 9 positions agree with TRBD1. CDR3 length: 19 residues. Germline V CDR1 and CDR2: LGHDT, YNNKEL (reference sequence). The V and J ends lost 0 bases and 7 bases, in that order; junction bases with no gene match: 16. The CDR3 protein is CASSQDLDLKGQGVNEQFF. In nucleotides, the CDR3 is TGTGCCAGCAGCCAAGATTTGGACCTCAAGGGACAGGGTGTGAATGAGCAGTTCTTC.

The chain couples TRBV7-8 to TRBJ1-1; unclear D gene. This CDR3 has 14 residues. Trimming left V 0 bases short and J 4 bases short, with 9 bases between. CDR1 and CDR2 (germline): SGHVS, FQNEAQ. CDR3 region: CASSLAGGGTEAFF. CDR3 DNA: TGTGCCAGCAGCTTAGCGGGAGGTGGCACTGAAGCTTTCTTT.

This clonotype occurred a few times. The chain is built from TRBV3-1 and TRBJ1-6, with no clear D. The germline V and J ends were trimmed by 4 bases and 10 bases, with 14 bases remaining between them. Germline CDR1 and CDR2: LGHDT and YNNKEL (reference sequence). The CDR3 extends over 14 amino acids. DNA for the CDR3: TGTGCCAGCAGCCTGTCATTGGGGTTATCACCCCTCCACTTT. Protein: CASSLSLGLSPLHF.

This rearrangement joins TRBV28 to TRBJ2-3; D call uncertain. With 3 bases removed from V and 1 base from J, the gap between germline ends came to 11 bases. This CDR3 comprises 15 residues. Germline V lookup: CDR1 MDHEN, CDR2 SYDVKM. CDR3 loop: CASSFSTSRTDTQYF. The CDR3 nucleotides read TGTGCCAGCAGTTTTAGTACCAGCCGCACAGATACGCAGTATTTT.

The V and J genes are TRBV28 and TRBJ2-3; no reliable D call. CDR3 length: 16 amino acids. In germline, CDR1 is MDHEN, CDR2 SYDVKM. V was trimmed by 4 bases and J by 5 bases, leaving 19 bases between them. In nucleotides, the CDR3 is TGTGCCAGCAGTTGGATAGCCTCAAGGGATCAAGATACGCAGTATTTT. Amino acids: CASSWIASRDQDTQYF.

This clonotype was seen only a few times. The rearrangement links TRBV10-3 to TRBJ2-1; 15 bases align to TRBD2. Germline CDR1 reads ENHRY; CDR2 reads SYGVKD. The length of the CDR3 is 19 residues. J was trimmed by 3 bases and V by 6 bases; bases with no gene match: 12. The CDR3 loop is CAISSRTSGGVRGYNEQFF. CDR3 coding DNA: TGTGCCATCAGCAGCCGGACTAGCGGGGGGGTACGGGGCTACAATGAGCAGTTCTTC.

The chain recombines TRBV5-6 with TRBJ1-3; 7 positions agree with TRBD1. CDR1 is SGHDT, CDR2 YYEEEE, per germline. After removal of 3 bases from V and 7 bases from J, the junction contained 7 bases not matched to a gene. The CDR3 runs to 14 residues. The CDR3 protein is CASSSRQGWNTIYF. The CDR3 DNA is TGTGCCAGCAGCTCCAGACAGGGTTGGAACACCATATATTTT.

The rearrangement joins TRBV12-3 or TRBV12-4 to TRBJ1-2; D unresolved. The CDR3 loop spans 14 amino acids. Trimming removed 1 base from V and 4 bases from J, with 10 bases in between. The CDR3 nucleotides are TGTGCCAGCAGTTTAGGCGTTTCGGGCTATGGCTACACCTTC. Its translation is CASSLGVSGYGYTF.

The V and J genes are TRBV2 and TRBJ2-7; D ambiguous. Germline CDR1 SNHLY, CDR2 FYNNEI. Trimming removed 4 bases at V and 2 bases at J, with 6 bases between. This CDR3 spans 12 amino acids. CDR3 protein: CASSGFPYEQYF. CDR3 sequence (DNA): TGTGCCAGCAGTGGGTTTCCCTACGAGCAGTACTTC.